These T cell receptor beta chains were read from a single sample in a study of blood T cell repertoires in COVID-19. Assay used: immunoSEQ multiplex PCR; TCRdb lists only in-frame clones, some missing. The sample records 44,000 or so clones, 69% being singletons. Material for sequencing was peripheral blood. The receptors here all came from a man at least 80 years old with acute or convalescent COVID-19. CDR3s include the opening cysteine and the closing phenylalanine or tryptophan. D genes are given only for firm matches. Rows may omit the clone size; those that give it use once, few, many or a size class.

CDR3aa: CASSQDSSGLASYEQYF
CDR3nt: TGCGCCAGCAGCCAAGATTCGTCCGGTTTAGCCTCCTACGAGCAGTACTTC
j_gene: TRBJ2-7
v_gene: TRBV4-1
d_gene: -
abundance: -

CDR3aa: CSVEDGDRGWYGYTF
CDR3nt: TGCAGCGTTGAAGATGGGGACAGGGGATGGTATGGCTACACCTTC
j_gene: TRBJ1-2
v_gene: TRBV29-1
d_gene: TRBD1
abundance: medium-sized

CDR3aa: CASSRQGALGAFF
CDR3nt: TGTGCCAGCAGCCGACAGGGGGCCCTAGGAGCTTTCTTT
j_gene: TRBJ1-1
v_gene: TRBV14
d_gene: TRBD1
abundance: -

CDR3aa: CASSLAGTSSSYNSPLHF
CDR3nt: TGTGCCAGCAGCTTGGCTGGGACTTCGAGCTCCTATAATTCACCCCTCCACTTT
j_gene: TRBJ1-6
v_gene: TRBV5-8
d_gene: -
abundance: few

CDR3aa: CATSGQGARQPQHF
CDR3nt: TGTGCCACCAGCGGACAGGGGGCTAGACAGCCCCAGCATTTT
j_gene: TRBJ1-5
v_gene: TRBV15
d_gene: TRBD1
abundance: few

CDR3aa: CASSAGDSPNTEAFF
CDR3nt: TGCGCCAGCAGCGCCGGGGACAGTCCGAACACTGAAGCTTTCTTT
j_gene: TRBJ1-1
v_gene: TRBV5-1
d_gene: TRBD1
abundance: -

CDR3aa: CASSTGATDTQYF
CDR3nt: TGTGCCAGCAGCACAGGGGCCACAGATACGCAGTATTTT
j_gene: TRBJ2-3
v_gene: TRBV3-1/TRBV3-2
d_gene: TRBD1
abundance: -

CDR3aa: CSVTLRQGRSETQYF
CDR3nt: TGCAGCGTCACACTTCGACAGGGCAGGTCAGAGACCCAGTACTTC
j_gene: TRBJ2-5
v_gene: TRBV29-1
d_gene: TRBD1
abundance: -

CDR3aa: CASSVAGLGTDTQYF
CDR3nt: TGTGCCAGCAGCGTAGCGGGACTAGGCACAGATACGCAGTATTTT
j_gene: TRBJ2-3
v_gene: TRBV9
d_gene: TRBD2
abundance: -

CDR3aa: CASSSRTALNTEAFF
CDR3nt: TGTGCCAGCAGTTCACGGACAGCCTTGAACACTGAAGCTTTCTTT
j_gene: TRBJ1-1
v_gene: TRBV27
d_gene: -
abundance: -

CDR3aa: CASSRDRYYEQYF
CDR3nt: TGTGCCAGCAGTAGGGACAGATACTACGAGCAGTACTTC
j_gene: TRBJ2-7
v_gene: TRBV6-5
d_gene: TRBD1
abundance: -

CDR3aa: CARSGDRGSQPQHF
CDR3nt: TGTGCCCGCTCCGGGGACAGGGGGAGTCAGCCCCAGCATTTT
j_gene: TRBJ1-5
v_gene: TRBV10-3
d_gene: TRBD1
abundance: -

CDR3aa: CASSPRGAHHSYEQYF
CDR3nt: TGTGCCAGCAGCCCCCGGGGGGCCCACCACTCCTACGAGCAGTACTTC
j_gene: TRBJ2-7
v_gene: TRBV7-2
d_gene: -
abundance: -

CDR3aa: CASSVGRGLEDTQYF
CDR3nt: TGTGCCAGCAGCGTAGGGCGAGGGTTGGAAGATACGCAGTATTTT
j_gene: TRBJ2-3
v_gene: TRBV9
d_gene: -
abundance: -

CDR3aa: CASSFRGRTQYF
CDR3nt: TGTGCCAGCAGTTTTAGGGGCCGAACCCAGTACTTC
j_gene: TRBJ2-5
v_gene: TRBV28
d_gene: -
abundance: -

CDR3aa: CASSLGAGQGAASPLHF
CDR3nt: TGTGCCAGCAGCTTGGGTGCGGGACAGGGGGCGGCGTCACCCCTCCACTTT
j_gene: TRBJ1-6
v_gene: TRBV5-6
d_gene: TRBD1
abundance: -

CDR3aa: CASSEWEVANYGYTF
CDR3nt: TGTGCCAGCAGTGAGTGGGAGGTTGCTAACTATGGCTACACCTTC
j_gene: TRBJ1-2
v_gene: TRBV2
d_gene: -
abundance: -

CDR3aa: CASRRGGGQETQYF
CDR3nt: TGCGCCAGCAGAAGAGGGGGGGGACAAGAGACCCAGTACTTC
j_gene: TRBJ2-5
v_gene: TRBV5-1
d_gene: -
abundance: few

CDR3aa: CASSRQGTTGELFF
CDR3nt: TGTGCCAGCAGCCGACAGGGGACCACCGGGGAGCTGTTTTTT
j_gene: TRBJ2-2
v_gene: TRBV3-1/TRBV3-2
d_gene: TRBD1
abundance: -

CDR3aa: CASSGTSGSRETQYF
CDR3nt: TGCGCCAGCAGCGGGACTAGCGGGAGCAGAGAGACCCAGTACTTC
j_gene: TRBJ2-5
v_gene: TRBV5-1
d_gene: TRBD2
abundance: -

CDR3aa: CASSLDTGFQGYTF
CDR3nt: TGTGCCAGCAGCTTGGATACAGGGTTTCAGGGCTACACCTTC
j_gene: TRBJ1-2
v_gene: TRBV7-2
d_gene: -
abundance: -

CDR3aa: CASRRTGSTEAFF
CDR3nt: TGTGCCAGCAGACGTACAGGGAGCACTGAAGCTTTCTTT
j_gene: TRBJ1-1
v_gene: TRBV6-5
d_gene: -
abundance: -

CDR3aa: CASSLGAASVTEETQYF
CDR3nt: TGTGCCAGCAGCTTAGGGGCGGCTAGCGTAACCGAAGAGACCCAGTACTTC
j_gene: TRBJ2-5
v_gene: TRBV11-3
d_gene: -
abundance: -

CDR3aa: CASSQDMRLLPTDTQYF
CDR3nt: TGTGCCAGCAGCCAAGATATGAGACTACTTCCCACAGATACGCAGTATTTT
j_gene: TRBJ2-3
v_gene: TRBV4-2
d_gene: -
abundance: few

CDR3aa: CASSQESGTGGGGELFF
CDR3nt: TGTGCCAGCAGCCAAGAGTCCGGGACAGGGGGCGGCGGGGAGCTGTTTTTT
j_gene: TRBJ2-2
v_gene: TRBV3-1/TRBV3-2
d_gene: TRBD1
abundance: few

CDR3aa: CASSSSSYNEQFF
CDR3nt: TGTGCCAGCAGCTCTAGCTCGTACAATGAGCAGTTCTTC
j_gene: TRBJ2-1
v_gene: TRBV7-7
d_gene: -
abundance: -

CDR3aa: CASSPSEAAGNYGYTF
CDR3nt: TGTGCCAGCTCACCGTCTGAGGCAGCGGGTAACTATGGCTACACCTTC
j_gene: TRBJ1-2
v_gene: TRBV18
d_gene: -
abundance: -

CDR3aa: CASSLVPREGYTF
CDR3nt: TGTGCCAGCAGCTTAGTTCCCCGGGAGGGCTACACCTTC
j_gene: TRBJ1-2
v_gene: TRBV7-2
d_gene: -
abundance: -

CDR3aa: CASSLGGANTGELFF
CDR3nt: TGCGCCAGCAGCTTGGGTGGAGCGAACACCGGGGAGCTGTTTTTT
j_gene: TRBJ2-2
v_gene: TRBV5-1
d_gene: -
abundance: -

CDR3aa: CASSATPGQGSGNTIYF
CDR3nt: TGTGCCAGCAGCGCCACTCCCGGACAGGGCTCTGGAAACACCATATATTTT
j_gene: TRBJ1-3
v_gene: TRBV9
d_gene: TRBD1
abundance: -

CDR3aa: CASSYWGRQDEKLFF
CDR3nt: TGTGCCAGCAGTTACTGGGGCCGCCAGGATGAAAAACTGTTTTTT
j_gene: TRBJ1-4
v_gene: TRBV6-6
d_gene: -
abundance: once

CDR3aa: CASSQGLAGVTGELFF
CDR3nt: TGCGCCAGCAGCCAGGGACTAGCGGGAGTCACCGGGGAGCTGTTTTTT
j_gene: TRBJ2-2
v_gene: TRBV4-3
d_gene: TRBD2
abundance: -

CDR3aa: CASSYRDGSSYEQYF
CDR3nt: TGTGCCAGTAGTTATCGGGACGGGAGCTCCTACGAGCAGTACTTC
j_gene: TRBJ2-7
v_gene: TRBV19
d_gene: -
abundance: -

CDR3aa: CASSRIARGSYNEQFF
CDR3nt: TGCGCCAGCAGCCGTATAGCCAGGGGTTCCTACAATGAGCAGTTCTTC
j_gene: TRBJ2-1
v_gene: TRBV4-1
d_gene: -
abundance: -

CDR3aa: CASGFRERDTQYF
CDR3nt: TGTGCTAGTGGTTTTCGGGAGCGAGATACGCAGTATTTT
j_gene: TRBJ2-3
v_gene: TRBV12-5
d_gene: -
abundance: -

CDR3aa: CASSVVPGDYNSPLHF
CDR3nt: TGTGCCAGCAGCGTAGTGCCGGGGGATTATAATTCACCCCTCCACTTT
j_gene: TRBJ1-6
v_gene: TRBV9
d_gene: -
abundance: -

CDR3aa: CASSAGAGGLRQPQHF
CDR3nt: TGTGCCAGTAGTGCCGGGGCAGGGGGCCTTCGTCAGCCCCAGCATTTT
j_gene: TRBJ1-5
v_gene: TRBV19
d_gene: TRBD1
abundance: few